The clone carrying this T cell receptor beta chain was counted at least ten times. Its antigen is undetermined. This specimen comes from a study of T-cell memory formation after mild COVID-19. Study-wide results and limits: Contracting clones from day 15 to 85 showed balanced CD4/CD8; later expanders favored CD4+.

TCRdb redid the calling of the 5' RACE reads with MiXCR, one entry per CDR3 protein. The sample records 300,000 to 400,000 distinct CDR3 sequences, roughly an eighth being singletons. The CDR3 spans 15 residues. Germline CDR1 SEHNR, CDR2 FQNEAQ (reference sequence). Germline trimming cut 6 bases from V and 5 bases from J; bases unmatched to any gene: 8. This chain links TRBV7-9 with TRBJ1-4, with 8 bases identical to TRBD1. Specimen: PBMCs or a T cell subset sorted from them (not recorded which). This TCR was sampled from a man aged 18 to 29 who had mild COVID-19 (a few samples of this study predate the infection). Cell type and time point are not known. The CDR3 sequence is CASSPQGARNEKLFF. In DNA, the CDR3 is TGTGCCAGCAGTCCTCAGGGGGCGAGAAATGAAAAACTGTTTTTT.